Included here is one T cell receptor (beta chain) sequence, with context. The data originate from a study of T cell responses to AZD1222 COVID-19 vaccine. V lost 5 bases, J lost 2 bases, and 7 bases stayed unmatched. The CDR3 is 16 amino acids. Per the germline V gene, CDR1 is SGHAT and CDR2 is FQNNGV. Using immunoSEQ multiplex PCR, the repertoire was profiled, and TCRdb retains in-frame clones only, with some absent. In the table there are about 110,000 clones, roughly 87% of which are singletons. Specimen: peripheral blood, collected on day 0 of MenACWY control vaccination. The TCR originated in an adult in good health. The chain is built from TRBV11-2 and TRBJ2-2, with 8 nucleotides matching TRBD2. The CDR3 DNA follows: TGTGCCAGCAGCCTTTTACTAGCGGAAAACACCGGGGAGCTGTTTTTT. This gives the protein CASSLLLAENTGELFF.